The TCR beta chain under discussion was sequenced for a study of PD-1 blockade in mismatch repair-deficient tumors listed by TCRdb under 2017. In terms of the full investigation: Between September 2013 and September 2016, 86 consecutive patients with over ten mismatch repair-deficient cancer types, all previously treated and progressing, were enrolled in the trial. Tumor-associated T cell clones were tracked in the peripheral blood of patients responding to PD-1 blockade by deep sequencing of TCR CDR3 regions.

Library prep was done by the immunoSEQ multiplex PCR assay. TCRdb's version of the immuneACCESS table is confined to in-frame rearrangements and falls short of the full clone set. An unresolved V gene accounts for under half of the shortfall where checked; the remainder is of unknown origin. A total of around 52,000 clones appear in this sample, 81% of them only once. The top ten constitute about 8.1% of the sample. On this clone: Its antigen target is currently unknown. Base qualities are missing; no much larger clone stands one base away.

The full study reports these points: Clones residing in the tumor, which were often undetectable in blood before treatment, expanded quickly after pembrolizumab and then contracted, generally before radiologic responses.

Mismatch repair deficiency in every enrolled patient was established by polymerase chain reaction or immunohistochemistry. TCR sequencing was carried out for a few patients who responded to pembrolizumab therapy. Pembrolizumab PD-1 blockade was prospectively tested in advanced mismatch repair-deficient cancers, regardless of tissue of origin, in the phase II trial. Peripheral blood T cell samples were gathered serially, both before PD-1 blockade started and at multiple time points afterward. Blood sampling times were reported as weeks after the first pembrolizumab dose. This sample comprised peripheral blood, obtained less than 21 weeks after starting pembrolizumab. The clonotype comes from an adult with mismatch repair-deficient cancer.

The CDR3: CASSPDSLAGVEQYF. The DNA sequence is as follows: TGCGCCAGCAGCCCGGACAGCCTAGCGGGAGTCGAGCAGTACTTC. The rearrangement joined TRBV4-1 to TRBJ2-7; TRBD2 lines up with 10 middle nucleotides. Trimming removed 4 bases from V and 6 bases from J; the gene matches leave 9 bases unexplained. The CDR1 and CDR2 encoded by the germline V gene are MGHRA and YSYEKL. Taken from cysteine to phenylalanine, the CDR3 has 15 residues. Only the CDR3 part of the read is kept: 45 bases, read in frame from the first base.